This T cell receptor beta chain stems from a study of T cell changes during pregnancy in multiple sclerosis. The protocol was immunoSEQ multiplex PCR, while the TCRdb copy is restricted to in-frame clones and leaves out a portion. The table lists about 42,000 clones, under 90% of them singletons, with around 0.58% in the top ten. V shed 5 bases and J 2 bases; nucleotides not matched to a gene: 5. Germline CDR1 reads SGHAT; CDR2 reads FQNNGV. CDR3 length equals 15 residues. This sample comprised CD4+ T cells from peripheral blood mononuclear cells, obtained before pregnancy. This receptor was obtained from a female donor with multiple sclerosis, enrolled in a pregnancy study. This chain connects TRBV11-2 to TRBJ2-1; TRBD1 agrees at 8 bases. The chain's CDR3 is CASSQGTGPYNEQFF. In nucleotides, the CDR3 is TGTGCCAGCAGCCAAGGGACAGGACCCTACAATGAGCAGTTCTTC.